Listed below are T cell receptor beta chains from one sample, sequenced in a study of beta chain features in type 1 diabetes. The method was immunoSEQ multiplex PCR; TCRdb's version includes in-frame clones alone and lacks a portion of them. The sample gives nearly 350,000 clones, about a tenth of which show up once; roughly 1% is in the top ten. The material sequenced was central memory CD4+ T cells from blood. The source is a man aged 30 to 39 with type 1 diabetes. CDR3s leave out the opening cysteine and the closing phenylalanine or tryptophan. The D gene is left open where the match is weak.

CDR3aa: ASSDGDYGYT; len: 10; d_gene: -; v_gene: TRBV2
CDR3aa: ASSPQGQGAEQF; len: 12; d_gene: TRBD1; v_gene: TRBV7-8
CDR3aa: ASSTTGNTQY; len: 10; d_gene: -; v_gene: TRBV6-5
CDR3aa: ASSTRGGVRETQY; len: 13; d_gene: TRBD2; v_gene: TRBV27
CDR3aa: ACIADSNKNIQY; len: 12; d_gene: -; v_gene: TRBV30
CDR3aa: AISESTGVGGEKLF; len: 14; d_gene: TRBD1; v_gene: TRBV10-3
CDR3aa: ASSVGAGGGTEAF; len: 13; d_gene: TRBD1; v_gene: TRBV9
CDR3aa: ASSLGQGYGANVLT; len: 14; d_gene: -; v_gene: TRBV7-9
CDR3aa: ASSSQENGELF; len: 11; d_gene: -; v_gene: TRBV7-2
CDR3aa: ASSSPDNSPLH; len: 11; d_gene: -; v_gene: TRBV11-2
CDR3aa: ASSPNRLDTGELF; len: 13; d_gene: -; v_gene: TRBV18
CDR3aa: ASRGTQGVSSPLH; len: 13; d_gene: TRBD1; v_gene: TRBV5-1
CDR3aa: ASSQDRVGNSPLH; len: 13; d_gene: -; v_gene: TRBV4-1
CDR3aa: ASRDTYEQY; len: 9; d_gene: -; v_gene: TRBV27
CDR3aa: ASSPPSGGNTIY; len: 12; d_gene: -; v_gene: TRBV18
CDR3aa: ASSQDARGGAGI; len: 12; d_gene: -; v_gene: TRBV4-3
CDR3aa: ASSQDWLAQHTDTQY; len: 15; d_gene: -; v_gene: TRBV4-3
CDR3aa: ASSALAGGTQETQY; len: 14; d_gene: TRBD2; v_gene: TRBV9
CDR3aa: ASRTSEKLF; len: 9; d_gene: -; v_gene: TRBV23-1
CDR3aa: ASSYSSAGDTQY; len: 12; d_gene: -; v_gene: TRBV6-6
CDR3aa: ASSSGGWSTEAF; len: 12; d_gene: -; v_gene: TRBV5-1
CDR3aa: ASNPDYPRSGELF; len: 13; d_gene: -; v_gene: TRBV2
CDR3aa: ASSGQGAAGETQY; len: 13; d_gene: TRBD1; v_gene: TRBV2
CDR3aa: SVLRSPRETQY; len: 11; d_gene: -; v_gene: TRBV29-1
CDR3aa: AWSVLENEQF; len: 10; d_gene: -; v_gene: TRBV30
CDR3aa: ASSPVGGSKNIQY; len: 13; d_gene: -; v_gene: TRBV7-9
CDR3aa: ASSTSAGGQDTQY; len: 13; d_gene: TRBD1; v_gene: TRBV18
CDR3aa: ASSLGPRSYEQY; len: 12; d_gene: -; v_gene: TRBV7-8
CDR3aa: ASSLRLAGPSTDTQY; len: 15; d_gene: TRBD2; v_gene: TRBV5-4
CDR3aa: ASSRHVQGRIWATWI; len: 15; d_gene: -; v_gene: TRBV5-6
CDR3aa: ASTSSYNSPLH; len: 11; d_gene: -; v_gene: TRBV28
CDR3aa: ASSFEGADTQY; len: 11; d_gene: TRBD1; v_gene: TRBV7-9
CDR3aa: ASSVEGSGGPYNEQF; len: 15; d_gene: TRBD2; v_gene: TRBV9
CDR3aa: ASSLTAGDNEQF; len: 12; d_gene: -; v_gene: TRBV11-2
CDR3aa: ASSPDRNYGYT; len: 11; d_gene: TRBD1; v_gene: TRBV10-1
CDR3aa: ASSVGTASKGGYT; len: 13; d_gene: -; v_gene: TRBV9
CDR3aa: ASSSQGSTNEKLF; len: 13; d_gene: -; v_gene: TRBV5-1
CDR3aa: ASSPGFYTQNTEAF; len: 14; d_gene: -; v_gene: TRBV18
CDR3aa: ASSVATEAF; len: 9; d_gene: -; v_gene: TRBV2
CDR3aa: ASSLGRAANTGELF; len: 14; d_gene: -; v_gene: TRBV5-8
CDR3aa: ASSELAGQPVTEAF; len: 14; d_gene: TRBD1; v_gene: TRBV25-1
CDR3aa: ASSPGLAGTDTQY; len: 13; d_gene: TRBD2; v_gene: TRBV18
CDR3aa: ASSPERDYYGYT; len: 12; d_gene: -; v_gene: TRBV18
CDR3aa: ASSLGNQPQH; len: 10; d_gene: -; v_gene: TRBV27